This TCR beta chain is drawn from a study of post-analysis software for immune sequencing data (dated by TCRdb to between 2014 and 2017). Regarding the study in general: The recorded disease courses included relapsing-remitting, secondary progressive and progressive-relapsing multiple sclerosis, and some patients had no subtype annotation. A subset of samples was prepared in parallel using single-end sample barcoding, then pooled and co-amplified after Illumina adapter ligation. The patient repertoires were compared against roughly 12 previously published healthy control repertoires obtained from donors aged 6 to 25 years. The investigation overall reported the following: The multiple sclerosis patient group was slightly younger than the control group. Direct clustering with F measure revealed strong co-clustering of samples prepared in the same batch, which led to a batch-effect correction. Multiple sclerosis patients had significantly lower normalized Chao1 diversity than controls, a result that suggests substantial peripheral T-cell clonal expansion.

Libraries came from PCR. Sequencing used an Illumina HiSeq 2500. To reduce PCR and sequencing biases, unique molecular identifiers were incorporated into the TCR beta cDNA libraries. About 500,000 cDNA molecules were obtained for every 1 to 10 million input T cells, so each molecule roughly corresponded to one T cell. The same protocol used for the earlier healthy control dataset was applied to prepare and sequence the patient libraries. Within a given batch, samples were prepared together, multiplexed and sequenced on the same HiSeq lane. Per the original workflow: MIGEC handled the raw barcoded reads, throwing out single-read molecular identifier groups before consensus assembly and CDR3 extraction. VDJtools was used for post-analysis of the clonotype tables, and diversity was normalized by down-sampling every dataset to the size of the smallest sample. Repertoire overlap clustering matched CDR3 amino acid but not nucleotide sequences to correct batch-related cross-sample contamination. Starting from the raw public reads, TCRdb applied fastp trimming at Q25, assembled clones with MiXCR and retained in-frame beta chains. Entries that share a CDR3 protein sequence are merged under the most common genes and DNA. The V and J calls and clone size come from TCRdb's table, not from the authors' own analysis. Across this sample there are some 690,000 distinct CDR3 sequences, with approximately 59% seen only once. The ten top clones hold 11% of the sample.

Comments on this clonotype: Its antigen specificity is not known. The record has no base qualities; no much larger clone is one base away.

To demonstrate the VDJtools post-analysis software, TCR beta repertoires were profiled from the peripheral blood of some 12 young patients with multiple sclerosis. Multiple sclerosis patients were children and adolescents aged about 6 to 15 years. The sequencing sample was made of blood. The clonotype was recovered from a girl aged 2 to 10 with multiple sclerosis.

The DNA sequence is given as TGTGCCAGCAGCTACTTCACAGATACGCAGTATTTT. It is translated as CASSYFTDTQYF. The V gene is TRBV7-2 and the J gene is TRBJ2-3; confidence is insufficient to name the D gene. Trimming takes 4 bases from V and 2 bases from J, and the germline ends sit 4 bases apart. Based on the germline V gene, the CDR1 and CDR2 sequences are SGHTA and FQGNSA. Including the terminal cysteine and phenylalanine, the CDR3 comprises 12 residues. Here the CDR3 DNA is all that survives: 36 bases in frame from base 1. The CDR3 plus the reference TRBV7-2 and TRBJ2-3 genes for the other parts give the full variable domain: GAGVSQSPSNKVTEKGKDVELRCDPISGHTALYWYRQSLGQGLEFLIYFQGNSAPDKSGLPSDRFSAERTGGSVSTLTIQRTQQEDSAVYLCASSYFTDTQYFGPGTRLTVL.